This T cell receptor beta chain was profiled in a study of regulatory T cells in long-lasting Graves disease. This clonotype was counted many times. V was trimmed by 1 base and J by 2 bases, leaving 7 bases between them. CDR1 and CDR2 from the germline V gene are SGHRS and YFSETQ. The length of the CDR3 is 14 residues. As to time point: newly diagnosed GD, antithyroid drugs for less than 3 months. The authors made the TCR library using RNA they extracted from PBMCs. Library construction for TCR beta used iRepertoire HTBI primers and Arm-PCR of CDR3 regions. Using its own MiXCR run on the multiplex PCR reads, TCRdb lists one record per CDR3 protein. This repertoire shows under 250,000 distinct CDR3 sequences, 20% found once; its top ten account for around 14%.

V and J are TRBV5-1 and TRBJ1-5; D unclear. The source was peripheral blood mononuclear cells (PBMCs), collected at new diagnosis, from a patient treated with antithyroid drugs. The receptor was derived from a female donor with Graves disease. The CDR3 DNA reads TGCGCCAGCAGCTTGAGGGCCCGCAATCAGCCCCAGCATTTT. The encoded protein is CASSLRARNQPQHF.